This T cell receptor (beta chain) was captured by sequencing in a study of cytomegalovirus exposure and HLA in healthy donors. It was with 60 Vbeta and 13 Jbeta primers that the PCR ran. The protocol was immunoSEQ multiplex PCR, while the TCRdb copy is restricted to in-frame clones and leaves out a portion. The sample has 150,000 to 200,000 clones, 80% to 85% seen once. This clone was picked up one time. Germline lookup yields CDR1 SGDLS and CDR2 YYNGEE. CDR3 length: 19 amino acids. The V and J ends lost 0 bases and 0 bases respectively, with 20 bases between them. The V gene is TRBV9, the J gene TRBJ2-3; D perhaps matches TRBD2 (7 bases). This sequence originates from a man aged 40-50 years in good health and CMV-seropositive. The sequenced sample was PBMCs. The CDR3 coding sequence is TGTGCCAGCAGCGTAGCAAGCGGGACACAAAGCCTTAGCACAGATACGCAGTATTTT. It encodes CASSVASGTQSLSTDTQYF.